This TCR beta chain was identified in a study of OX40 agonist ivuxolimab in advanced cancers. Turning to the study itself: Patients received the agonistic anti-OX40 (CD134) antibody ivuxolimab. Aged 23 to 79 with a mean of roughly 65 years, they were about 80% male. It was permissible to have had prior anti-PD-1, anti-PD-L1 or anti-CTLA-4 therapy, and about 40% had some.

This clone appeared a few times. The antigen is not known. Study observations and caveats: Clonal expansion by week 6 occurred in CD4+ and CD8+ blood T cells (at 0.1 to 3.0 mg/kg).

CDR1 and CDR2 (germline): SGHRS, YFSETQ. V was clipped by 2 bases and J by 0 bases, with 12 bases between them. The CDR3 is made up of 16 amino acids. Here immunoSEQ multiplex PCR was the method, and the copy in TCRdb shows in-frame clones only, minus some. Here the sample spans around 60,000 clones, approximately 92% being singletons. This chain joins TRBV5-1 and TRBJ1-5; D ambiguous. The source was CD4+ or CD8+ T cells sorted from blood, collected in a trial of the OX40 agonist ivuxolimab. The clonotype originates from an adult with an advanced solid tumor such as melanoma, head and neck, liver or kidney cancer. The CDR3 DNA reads TGCGCCAGCAGCTTAGTTCCGTTGGATAGCAATCAGCCCCAGCATTTT. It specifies CASSLVPLDSNQPQHF.